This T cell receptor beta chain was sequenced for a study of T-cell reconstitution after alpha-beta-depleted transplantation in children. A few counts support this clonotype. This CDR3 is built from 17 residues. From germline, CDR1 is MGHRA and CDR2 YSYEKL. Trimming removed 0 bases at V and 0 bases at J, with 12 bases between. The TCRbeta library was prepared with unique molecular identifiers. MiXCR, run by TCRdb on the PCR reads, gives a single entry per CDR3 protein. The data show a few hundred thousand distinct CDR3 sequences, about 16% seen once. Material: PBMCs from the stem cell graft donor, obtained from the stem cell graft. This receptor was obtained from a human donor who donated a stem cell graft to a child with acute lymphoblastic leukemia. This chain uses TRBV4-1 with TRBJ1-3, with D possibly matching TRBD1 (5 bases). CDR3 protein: CASSQEKGRGSGNTIYF. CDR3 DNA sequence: TGCGCCAGCAGCCAAGAGAAGGGTAGGGGCTCTGGAAACACCATATATTTT.